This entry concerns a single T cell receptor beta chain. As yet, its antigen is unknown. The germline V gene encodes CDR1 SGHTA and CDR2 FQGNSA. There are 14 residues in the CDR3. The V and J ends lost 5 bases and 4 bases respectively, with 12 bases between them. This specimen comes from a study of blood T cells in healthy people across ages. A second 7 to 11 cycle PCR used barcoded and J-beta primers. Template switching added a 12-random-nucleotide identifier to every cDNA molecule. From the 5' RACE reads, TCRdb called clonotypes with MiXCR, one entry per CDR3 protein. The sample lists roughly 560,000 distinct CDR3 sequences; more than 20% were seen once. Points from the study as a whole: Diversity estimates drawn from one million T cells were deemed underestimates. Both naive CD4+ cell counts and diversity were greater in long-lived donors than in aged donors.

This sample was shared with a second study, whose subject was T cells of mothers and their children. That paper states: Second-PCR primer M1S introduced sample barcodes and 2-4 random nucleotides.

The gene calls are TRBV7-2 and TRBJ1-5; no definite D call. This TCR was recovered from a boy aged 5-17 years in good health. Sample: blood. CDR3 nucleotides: TGTGCCAGCAGCGCTCTCAGTGGGAATCAGCCCCAGCATTTT. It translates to CASSALSGNQPQHF.